These 29 T cell receptor beta chains share one sample of origin, sequenced in a study of blood T cell repertoires in COVID-19 (TCRdb year 2020). To prepare the library, the immunoSEQ multiplex PCR assay was applied. The immuneACCESS repertoire file appears here via TCRdb, limited to in-frame rearrangements. These files lack a portion of the clones; in checked studies, under half of the deficit traces to unresolved V genes, and the cause of the others is not known. Here the sample has approximately 70,000 clones; 85% to 90% occur a single time. The top ten constitute around 2.6% of the sample. Sequencing was done on a sample of peripheral blood. These receptors originate from a human donor in a cohort sampled during active COVID-19.

The V and J genes are TRBV6-5 and TRBJ2-1; TRBD2 aligns across 9 bases. J gave up 6 bases and V 0 bases, and 3 bases lay outside the gene matches. Germline V gene lookup returns CDR1 MNHEY and CDR2 SVGAGI. This CDR3 region has 15 residues. CDR3: CASSYSRGGANEQFF. The CDR3 region has the DNA TGTGCCAGCAGTTACTCTCGCGGGGGGGCCAATGAGCAGTTCTTC.

The chain joins TRBV7-3 to TRBJ2-2; TRBD1 matches 7 bases. V shed 5 bases and J 4 bases; nucleotides not matched to a gene: 4. Germline CDR1 reads SGHTA; CDR2 reads FQGTGA. This CDR3 region has 14 residues. The CDR3 DNA follows: TGTGCCAGCAGCGTGACAGGGACCACCGGGGAGCTGTTTTTT. Protein: CASSVTGTTGELFF.

The V gene is TRBV11-2, the J gene TRBJ2-5; 9 bases line up with TRBD2. Germline lookup yields CDR1 SGHAT and CDR2 FQNNGV. The CDR3 extends over 13 amino acids. V lost 5 bases to trimming and J lost 4 bases; unmatched junction nucleotides: 2. CDR3 loop: CASSALAGETQYF. The CDR3 DNA reads as TGTGCCAGCAGCGCACTAGCGGGAGAGACCCAGTACTTC.

The gene calls are TRBV9 and TRBJ2-1, with 11 bases fitting TRBD1. CDR3 length: 15 amino acids. CDR1 and CDR2 from the germline V gene are SGDLS and YYNGEE. The V gene end was trimmed by 2 bases and the J gene end by 9 bases; junction bases not matched to a gene: 7. The CDR3 DNA sequence: TGTGCCAGCAGCGTTGGAGGACAGGGGGCCGGTGAGCAGTTCTTC. It yields the protein CASSVGGQGAGEQFF.

This chain links TRBV19 with TRBJ2-4, with 7 bases that match TRBD1. The length of the CDR3 is 15 residues. CDR1 and CDR2 (germline): LNHDA, SQIVND (reference sequence). V gave up 6 bases and J gave up 4 bases; unmatched junction bases: 9. The CDR3 DNA reads TGTGCCAGTAGCCATTACCGGGACAGAAAAAACATTCAGTACTTC. Protein: CASSHYRDRKNIQYF.

This clone was seen just once. The chain recombines TRBV19 with TRBJ2-1; the match to TRBD1 covers 7 bases. The germline gives CDR1 LNHDA, CDR2 SQIVND (reference sequence). The CDR3 sequence is 15 residues long. Losses at the gene ends were 5 bases for V and 0 bases for J; bases not matched to a gene: 4. CDR3 loop: CASSVGTASYNEQFF. CDR3 in DNA: TGTGCCAGTAGTGTCGGGACAGCCTCCTACAATGAGCAGTTCTTC.

This clone was recorded once. The chain recombines TRBV28 with TRBJ1-2; no clear D. CDR1 is MDHEN, CDR2 SYDVKM, per germline. The CDR3 contains 12 residues. Trimming took 1 base from V and 4 from J, leaving 4 bases between them. The CDR3 bases are TGTGCCAGCAGTTTATTCGTCTATGGCTACACCTTC. Its translation is CASSLFVYGYTF.

The chain has TRBV10-3 and TRBJ1-1, with 7 positions matching TRBD1. Germline loops: CDR1 ENHRY, CDR2 SYGVKD. The CDR3 is 17 amino acids. The V segment lost 5 bases and the J segment 3 bases; nucleotides outside the gene matches: 15. Here the CDR3 reads CAISPTTGSPRYTEAFF. Here the CDR3 DNA reads TGTGCCATCAGTCCAACGACAGGGAGCCCCCGTTACACTGAAGCTTTCTTT.

The V gene is TRBV5-4, the J gene TRBJ2-2; a possible D gene is TRBD1 (6 bases). Trimming removed 0 bases from V and 3 bases from J, with 9 bases in between. The CDR3 length is 15 residues. The germline gives CDR1 SGHNT, CDR2 YYREEE (reference sequence). The CDR3 bases are TGTGCCAGCAGCTTGGGGGGACAATACACCGGGGAGCTGTTTTTT. This codes for CASSLGGQYTGELFF. The full variable domain, rest sourced from reference TRBV5-4 and TRBJ2-2, is ETGVTQSPTHLIKTRGQQVTLRCSSQSGHNTVSWYQQALGQGPQFIFQYYREEENGRGNFPPRFSGLQFPNYSSELNVNALELDDSALYLCASSLGGQYTGELFFGEGSRLTVL.

This chain links TRBV4-1 with TRBJ2-1, with D tentatively TRBD1 (6 bases). The V and J ends lost 2 bases and 0 bases respectively, with 14 bases between them. CDR1 MGHRA and CDR2 YSYEKL come from the germline V gene. The CDR3 extends over 17 amino acids. CDR3 residues: CASSQPRQVSSYNEQFF. DNA for the CDR3: TGCGCCAGCAGCCAACCTAGACAGGTGAGCTCCTACAATGAGCAGTTCTTC.

The chain links TRBV5-6 to TRBJ2-7, with D possibly TRBD2 on 6 matching bases. The CDR3 sequence is 15 residues long. Germline CDR1 reads SGHDT; CDR2 reads YYEEEE. Trimming stripped 4 bases from V and 7 bases from J, with 21 bases between. CDR3 protein: CASSGGIGAEDEQYF. Written as DNA, the CDR3 is TGTGCCAGCAGCGGGGGGATAGGGGCCGAGGATGAGCAGTACTTC.

The V and J genes are TRBV5-5 and TRBJ2-7; 7 nucleotides line up with TRBD1. The CDR3 runs to 14 residues. Germline lookup yields CDR1 SGHKS and CDR2 YYEKEE (reference sequence). Trimming at V came to 3 bases and at J to 3 bases, leaving 6 bases not matched to a gene. Written as DNA, the CDR3 is TGTGCCAGCAGCTCCGGGACAGTGATCTACGAGCAGTACTTC. Its translation: CASSSGTVIYEQYF.

The chain joins TRBV9 to TRBJ2-7; TRBD2 is a possible D gene (6 bases). Trimming removed 3 bases at V and 2 bases at J, with 12 bases between. Germline CDR1 and CDR2: SGDLS and YYNGEE. This CDR3 contains 14 residues. In nucleotides, the CDR3 is TGTGCCAGCAGCGCCCGGGGGACCCCCTACGAGCAGTACTTC. Its translation: CASSARGTPYEQYF.

The chain employs TRBV19 and TRBJ2-3; 9 bases line up with TRBD2. This CDR3 comprises 15 residues. J lost 5 bases, V lost 3 bases, and 6 bases had no gene match. Germline V lookup: CDR1 LNHDA, CDR2 SQIVND (reference sequence). The CDR3 DNA follows: TGTGCCAGTAGTATGCTAGCGGGGTTTCAAGATACGCAGTATTTT. Protein product: CASSMLAGFQDTQYF.

The chain has TRBV7-2 and TRBJ2-2; a possible D gene is TRBD1 (5 bases). The CDR3 spans 16 residues. CDR1 is SGHTA, CDR2 FQGNSA, per germline. Trimming shortened V by 1 base and J by 2 bases, and 11 bases separated the two germline ends. This chain's CDR3 is CASSLVATDNTGELFF. DNA of the CDR3: TGTGCCAGCAGCTTAGTTGCGACAGATAACACCGGGGAGCTGTTTTTT. The full variable domain, its missing parts supplied by reference TRBV7-2 and TRBJ2-2, is GAGVSQSPSNKVTEKGKDVELRCDPISGHTALYWYRQSLGQGLEFLIYFQGNSAPDKSGLPSDRFSAERTGGSVSTLTIQRTQQEDSAVYLCASSLVATDNTGELFFGEGSRLTVL.

CDR3 protein: CASSLTGTGNEQYF. The CDR3 region has the DNA TGCGCCAGCAGCCTCACCGGGACAGGGAACGAGCAGTACTTC. The chain links TRBV4-1 to TRBJ2-7, with 9 bases aligning to TRBD1. V gave up 4 bases and J gave up 5 bases; unmatched junction bases: 6. The CDR3 is 14 amino acids. Germline V gene data show CDR1 as MGHRA and CDR2 as YSYEKL.

The J gene is TRBJ2-1, the V gene TRBV5-4; unclear D gene. V was clipped by 6 bases and J by 0 bases, with 13 bases between them. This CDR3 contains 15 residues. Germline CDR1 SGHNT, CDR2 YYREEE (reference sequence). This CDR3 is CASNADGGSYNEQFF. The CDR3 region has the DNA TGTGCCAGCAACGCCGATGGCGGCTCCTACAATGAGCAGTTCTTC.

The chain joins TRBV6-5 to TRBJ2-7, with D possibly matching TRBD2 (6 bases). This CDR3 is 15 amino acids long. V shed 8 bases and J shed 3 bases, with 20 bases lying between them. Germline CDR1 is MNHEY and CDR2 is SVGAGI. The CDR3 is CASRPSLTSFYEQYF. CDR3 bases: TGTGCCAGCCGCCCCTCCCTTACTAGCTTCTACGAGCAGTACTTC.

V is TRBV28 and J is TRBJ2-5; D call uncertain. V gave up 5 bases and J gave up 1 base, with 11 bases separating them. The CDR3 totals 14 residues. Germline CDR1 is MDHEN and CDR2 is SYDVKM. The CDR3 spells CASSGVDFQETQYF. CDR3 sequence (DNA): TGTGCCAGCAGTGGCGTAGACTTCCAAGAGACCCAGTACTTC. The full variable domain, completed using reference TRBV28 and TRBJ2-5, is DVKVTQSSRYLVKRTGEKVFLECVQDMDHENMFWYRQDPGLGLRLIYFSYDVKMKEKGDIPEGYSVSREKKERFSLILESASTNQTSMYLCASSGVDFQETQYFGPGTRLLVL.

The V call is TRBV5-6, the J call TRBJ1-2, with TRBD1 as a possible D gene (6 bases). V gave up 6 bases and J gave up 3 bases, with 18 bases separating them. Germline V gene data show CDR1 as SGHDT and CDR2 as YYEEEE. The CDR3 is made up of 15 amino acids. CDR3 amino acids: CASTIHGTSDYGYTF. DNA for the CDR3: TGTGCCAGCACCATACACGGGACATCGGACTATGGCTACACCTTC.

This sequence joins TRBV5-4 and TRBJ2-3; the match to TRBD2 covers 10 bases. Germline V lookup: CDR1 SGHNT, CDR2 YYREEE (reference sequence). The trim removed 1 base at V and 6 bases at J, leaving 5 bases unmatched. The CDR3 loop spans 15 amino acids. CDR3 sequence (DNA): TGTGCCAGCAGCTTGCGGCTAGCGGGAGTGGATACGCAGTATTTT. Protein product: CASSLRLAGVDTQYF.

The V gene is TRBV7-2, the J gene TRBJ2-1; unclear D gene. The CDR3 has 13 amino acids. Germline V CDR1 and CDR2: SGHTA, FQGNSA. Deletions cut 4 bases from V and 9 bases from J, with 13 bases between. CDR3 in amino acids: CASSSDPASEQFF. The CDR3 coding sequence is TGTGCCAGCAGCTCCGACCCAGCTAGTGAGCAGTTCTTC.

V gene TRBV29-1 combines with J gene TRBJ1-1; 9 bases align to TRBD1. The CDR3 spans 13 residues. V trimming: 7 bases; J trimming: 1 base; junction bases outside the gene matches: 4. Looked up from germline, CDR1 is SQVTM and CDR2 is ANQGSEA. The CDR3 region has the DNA TGCAGCGGTGGACAGGGGAAGAACACTGAAGCTTTCTTT. As protein: CSGGQGKNTEAFF.

This chain joins TRBV5-1 and TRBJ2-5; the D gene is possibly TRBD2 (5 bases). The V gene lost 2 bases and the J gene lost 3 bases, with 5 bases spanning the gap. This CDR3 has 12 amino acids. CDR1 is SGHRS, CDR2 YFSETQ, per germline. Here the CDR3 DNA reads TGCGCCAGCAGCTTCGGGGAAGAGACCCAGTACTTC. This translates into CASSFGEETQYF.

The chain combines TRBV28 with TRBJ1-1, with 9 bases identical to TRBD1. Trimming at V came to 7 bases and at J to 4 bases, leaving 7 bases not matched to a gene. The CDR3 contains 14 residues. Per the germline V gene, CDR1 is MDHEN and CDR2 is SYDVKM. The chain's CDR3 is CASTLTGGGTEAFF. CDR3 in DNA: TGTGCCAGCACCCTGACAGGGGGGGGCACTGAAGCTTTCTTT.

The chain is built from TRBV27 and TRBJ2-3, with D hard to call. The CDR3 spans 12 residues. The germline CDR1 and CDR2 sequences are MNHEY and SMNVEV (reference sequence). Trimming took off 2 bases at V and 8 bases at J, with 8 bases between the two ends. In DNA, the CDR3 is TGTGCCAGCAGTTTAGCGTTTGGTACGCAGTATTTT. This translates into CASSLAFGTQYF.

J is TRBJ2-1 and V is TRBV9; tentatively, D is TRBD2 (5 bases). Germline V gives CDR1 SGDLS, CDR2 YYNGEE. The CDR3 spans 14 residues. Trimming cost V 1 base and J 7 bases, with 12 bases left between them. The CDR3 DNA follows: TGTGCCAGCAGCGTACGCGGGCAACCAAATGAGCAGTTCTTC. Residues: CASSVRGQPNEQFF.

Points on this clone: Other DNA sequences of this sample code for an identical CDR3. The chain combines TRBV10-3 with TRBJ1-2, with 11 bases matching TRBD1. The V segment lost 6 bases and the J segment 3 bases; nucleotides outside the gene matches: 3. This CDR3 is built from 14 residues. The V gene's germline CDR1 is ENHRY and CDR2 SYGVKD. CDR3 loop: CAISLGQGDYGYTF. CDR3 in DNA: TGTGCCATCAGCCTGGGACAGGGGGACTATGGCTACACCTTC.

V usage is TRBV5-1 and J usage is TRBJ2-5, with TRBD1 matching over 7 bases. The junction had 13 bases not matched to a gene; V was cut back by 5 bases and J by 3 bases. The CDR3 consists of 16 residues. The germline CDR1 and CDR2 sequences are SGHRS and YFSETQ. The CDR3 nucleotides read TGCGCCAGCAGATCGTACCCAGGACAGGTGGAAGAGACCCAGTACTTC. It yields the protein CASRSYPGQVEETQYF. The variable domain in full, with the rest retrieved from reference TRBV5-1 and TRBJ2-5, is KAGVTQTPRYLIKTRGQQVTLSCSPISGHRSVSWYQQTPGQGLQFLFEYFSETQRNKGNFPGRFSGRQFSNSRSEMNVSTLELGDSALYLCASRSYPGQVEETQYFGPGTRLLVL.